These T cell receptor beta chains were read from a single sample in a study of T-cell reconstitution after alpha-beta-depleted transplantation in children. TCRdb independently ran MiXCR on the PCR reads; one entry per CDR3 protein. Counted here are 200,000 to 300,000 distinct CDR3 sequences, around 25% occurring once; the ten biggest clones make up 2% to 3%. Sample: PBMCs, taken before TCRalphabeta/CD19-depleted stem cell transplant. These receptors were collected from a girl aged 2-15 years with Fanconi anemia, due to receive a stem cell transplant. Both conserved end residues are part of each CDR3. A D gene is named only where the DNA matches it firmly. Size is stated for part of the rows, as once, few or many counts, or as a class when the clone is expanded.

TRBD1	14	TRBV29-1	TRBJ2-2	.	CSVVGTGGTGELFF	TGCAGCGTTGTGGGGACAGGGGGCACCGGGGAGCTGTTTTTT
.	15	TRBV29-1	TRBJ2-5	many	CSIGGGGRRRETQYF	TGCAGCATCGGAGGAGGGGGAAGGCGCCGAGAGACCCAGTACTTC
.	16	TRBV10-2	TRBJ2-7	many	CASSWWIGTGPYEQYF	TGCGCCAGCAGTTGGTGGATAGGGACGGGCCCTTACGAGCAGTACTTC
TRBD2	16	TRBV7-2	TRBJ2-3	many	CASSALAGVWTDTQYF	TGTGCCAGCAGCGCCCTAGCGGGAGTTTGGACAGATACGCAGTATTTT
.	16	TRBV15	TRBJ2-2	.	CATSSNGGPGTGELFF	TGTGCCACCAGCAGCAATGGGGGGCCGGGCACCGGGGAGCTGTTTTTT
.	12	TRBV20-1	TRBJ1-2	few	CSASRTSYGYTF	TGCAGTGCTAGCCGTACCTCCTATGGCTACACCTTC
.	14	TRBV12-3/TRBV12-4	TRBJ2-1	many	CASNAGSSYNEQFF	TGTGCCAGCAACGCGGGGAGCTCCTACAATGAGCAGTTCTTC
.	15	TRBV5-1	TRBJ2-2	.	CASSLGRSDTGELFF	TGCGCCAGCAGCTTGGGCAGGAGTGACACCGGGGAGCTGTTTTTT
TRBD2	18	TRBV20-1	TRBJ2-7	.	CSARDRGLADFRSYEQYF	TGCAGTGCTAGAGATCGTGGACTAGCGGACTTTCGCTCCTACGAGCAGTACTTC
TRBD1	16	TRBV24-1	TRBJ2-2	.	CATSDYRDRDTGELFF	TGTGCCACCAGTGACTACCGGGACAGGGACACCGGGGAGCTGTTTTTT
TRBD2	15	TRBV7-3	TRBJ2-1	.	CASSQSGTRHNEQFF	TGTGCCAGCAGCCAGAGCGGGACTCGGCACAATGAGCAGTTCTTC
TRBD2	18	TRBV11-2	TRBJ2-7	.	CASSLVRSGGPRGYEQYF	TGTGCCAGCAGCTTAGTCCGTAGCGGGGGACCTAGGGGCTACGAGCAGTACTTC
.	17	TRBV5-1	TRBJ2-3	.	CASSPDGGTAGKFSQYF	TGCGCCAGCAGCCCGGACGGCGGAACAGCGGGCAAGTTTTCGCAGTATTTT
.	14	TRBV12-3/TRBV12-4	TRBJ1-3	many	CASSSTGPGNTIYF	TGTGCCAGCAGTTCCACAGGGCCTGGAAACACCATATATTTT
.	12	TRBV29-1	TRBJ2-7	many	CSVATGSYEQYF	TGCAGCGTCGCAACAGGGTCCTACGAGCAGTACTTC
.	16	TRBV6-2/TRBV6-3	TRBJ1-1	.	CASSPIPLVEGTEAFF	TGTGCCAGCAGCCCGATCCCGTTGGTTGAGGGCACTGAAGCTTTCTTT
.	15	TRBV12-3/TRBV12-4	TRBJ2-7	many	CASSLVGTLTYEQYF	TGTGCCAGCAGTTTAGTTGGGACGCTGACCTACGAGCAGTACTTC
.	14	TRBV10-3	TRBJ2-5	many	CAISDGSNQETQYF	TGTGCCATCAGTGACGGCAGCAACCAAGAGACCCAGTACTTC
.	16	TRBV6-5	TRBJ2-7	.	CASSYRRTPPTYEQYF	TGTGCCAGCAGTTACCGAAGGACGCCACCGACCTACGAGCAGTACTTC
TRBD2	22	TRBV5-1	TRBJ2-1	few	CASSLERGLAVITTGGHNEQFF	TGCGCCAGCAGCTTGGAGCGGGGACTAGCGGTTATCACAACGGGGGGACACAATGAGCAGTTCTTC
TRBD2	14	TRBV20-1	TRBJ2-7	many	CSARVAGITYEQYF	TGCAGTGCTAGAGTAGCGGGAATTACGTACGAGCAGTACTTC
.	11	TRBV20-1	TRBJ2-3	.	CSAFPTDTQYF	TGCAGTGCTTTTCCAACAGATACGCAGTATTTT
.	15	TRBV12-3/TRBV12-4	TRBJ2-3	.	CASRSPGYSTDTQYF	TGTGCCAGCAGGTCCCCAGGGTACAGCACAGATACGCAGTATTTT
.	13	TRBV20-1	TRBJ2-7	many	CSAPRIGLYEQYF	TGCAGTGCTCCCCGGATCGGCCTTTACGAGCAGTACTTC
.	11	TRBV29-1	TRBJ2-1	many	CSVGRGNEQFF	TGCAGCGTTGGTAGAGGGAATGAGCAGTTCTTC
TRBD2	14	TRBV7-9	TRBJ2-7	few	CASSPGLAFYEQYF	TGTGCCAGCAGTCCGGGACTAGCGTTCTACGAGCAGTACTTC
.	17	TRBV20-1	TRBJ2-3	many	CSARDGVRISSTDTQYF	TGCAGTGCTAGAGATGGCGTACGGATTTCTAGCACAGATACGCAGTATTTT
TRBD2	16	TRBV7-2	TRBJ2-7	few	CASSSRTSGDPYEQYF	TGTGCCAGCAGCTCTCGGACTAGCGGGGACCCCTACGAGCAGTACTTC
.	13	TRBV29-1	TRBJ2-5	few	CSVEEGGQETQYF	TGCAGCGTTGAAGAGGGGGGACAAGAGACCCAGTACTTC
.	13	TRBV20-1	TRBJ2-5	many	CSASHNSPETQYF	TGCAGTGCTAGTCATAATTCCCCTGAGACCCAGTACTTC
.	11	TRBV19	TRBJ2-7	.	CASRWGYEQYF	TGTGCCAGTAGATGGGGCTACGAGCAGTACTTC
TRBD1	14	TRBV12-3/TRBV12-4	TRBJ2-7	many	CASRIGQGSYEQYF	TGTGCCAGCAGAATCGGACAGGGGAGCTACGAGCAGTACTTC
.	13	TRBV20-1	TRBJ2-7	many	CSALRNFHGEQYF	TGCAGTGCTTTGCGGAACTTCCATGGGGAGCAGTACTTC
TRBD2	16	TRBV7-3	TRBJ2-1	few	CASSSGLAGFYNEQFF	TGTGCCAGCAGCTCGGGACTAGCGGGATTCTACAATGAGCAGTTCTTC
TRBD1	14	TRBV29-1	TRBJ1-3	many	CSVEQGANGNTIYF	TGCAGCGTTGAACAGGGGGCAAATGGAAACACCATATATTTT
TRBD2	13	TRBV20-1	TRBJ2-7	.	CSAGGTRPYEQYF	TGCAGTGCTGGCGGGACTAGACCGTACGAGCAGTACTTC
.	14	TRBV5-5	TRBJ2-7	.	CASSLGRSSYEQYF	TGTGCCAGCAGCTTGGGCCGGAGCTCCTACGAGCAGTACTTC
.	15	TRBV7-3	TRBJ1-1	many	CASSPSTAMNTEAFF	TGTGCCAGCAGCCCCTCGACAGCCATGAACACTGAAGCTTTCTTT
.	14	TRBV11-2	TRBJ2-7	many	CASSNTGSSYEQYF	TGTGCCAGCAGTAACACAGGGTCCTCCTACGAGCAGTACTTC
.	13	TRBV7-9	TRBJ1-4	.	CASSLTGSGKLFF	TGTGCCAGCAGCTTAACGGGGTCTGGAAAACTGTTTTTT
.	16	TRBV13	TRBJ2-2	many	CASSFEGARLSGELFF	TGTGCCAGCAGCTTCGAGGGTGCCCGTCTGTCCGGGGAGCTGTTTTTT
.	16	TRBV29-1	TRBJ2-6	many	CSISLGGLSGANVLTF	TGCAGCATAAGCCTGGGGGGGCTCTCTGGGGCCAACGTCCTGACTTTC
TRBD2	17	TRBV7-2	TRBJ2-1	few	CASSVTPGLAGVDEQFF	TGTGCCAGCAGCGTAACGCCGGGACTAGCGGGGGTCGATGAGCAGTTCTTC